This T cell receptor beta chain comes out of a study of T cells in Graves' hyperthyroidism and ophthalmopathy. RNA transcripts yielded amplified TCR beta CDR3 regions. The HTBI primer set was used in a first-round RT-PCR of the TCR CDR3. A single record per CDR3 protein comes from TCRdb applying MiXCR to the multiplex PCR reads. The table includes about 640,000 distinct CDR3 sequences, 45% detected once. The TCR originated in an adult man with Graves' disease, either hyperthyroidism or ophthalmopathy (not recorded which). Sequencing was carried out using peripheral blood or thyroid tissue (not recorded which).

CDR3 bases: TGTGCCAGCAGCTTTCCGGGTCTCCCAGCCACAGATACGCAGTATTTT. It is translated as CASSFPGLPATDTQYF. The chain couples TRBV7-2 to TRBJ2-3; D not certain. Germline CDR1 reads SGHTA; CDR2 reads FQGNSA. The CDR3 consists of 16 residues. Trimming stripped 3 bases from V and 2 bases from J, with 15 bases between.